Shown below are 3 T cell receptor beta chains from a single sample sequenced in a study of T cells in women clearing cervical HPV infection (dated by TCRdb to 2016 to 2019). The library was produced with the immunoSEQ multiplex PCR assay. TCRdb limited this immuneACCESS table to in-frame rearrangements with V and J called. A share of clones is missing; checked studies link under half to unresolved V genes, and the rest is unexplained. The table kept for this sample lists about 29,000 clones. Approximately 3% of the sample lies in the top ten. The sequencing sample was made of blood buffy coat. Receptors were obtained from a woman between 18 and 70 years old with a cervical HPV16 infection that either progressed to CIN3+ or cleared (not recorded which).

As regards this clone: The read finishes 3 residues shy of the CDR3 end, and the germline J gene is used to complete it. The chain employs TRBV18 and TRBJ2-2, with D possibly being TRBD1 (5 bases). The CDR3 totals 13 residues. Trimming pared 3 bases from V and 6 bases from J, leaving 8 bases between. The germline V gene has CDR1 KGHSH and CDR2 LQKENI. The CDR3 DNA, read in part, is TGTGCCAGCTCACCGGGGCTTTCCGGGGAG. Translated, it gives CASSPGLSGE. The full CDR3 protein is CASSPGLSGELFF.

CDR3: CASSISASGRGADTQYF. The CDR3 DNA, read in part, is TGTGCCAGTAGTATCAGCGCTAGCGGGAGGGGGGCAGATACG. The V call is TRBV19, the J call TRBJ2-3; 12 positions agree with TRBD2. The CDR3 extends 3 residues past the end of the read, so its final part is completed from the germline J gene. The junction had 8 bases not matched to a gene; V was cut back by 3 bases and J by 4 bases. The CDR3 runs 17 residues. Germline CDR1 is LNHDA and CDR2 is SQIVND (reference sequence).

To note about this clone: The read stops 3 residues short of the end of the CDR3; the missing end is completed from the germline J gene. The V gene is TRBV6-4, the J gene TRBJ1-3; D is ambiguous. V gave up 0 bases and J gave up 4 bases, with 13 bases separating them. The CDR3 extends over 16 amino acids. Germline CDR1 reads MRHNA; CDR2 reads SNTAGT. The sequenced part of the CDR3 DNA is TGTGCCAGCAGTGACTCGCCCGGGTCGGTCGGAAACACC. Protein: CASSDSPGSVGNT. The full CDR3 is CASSDSPGSVGNTIYF.